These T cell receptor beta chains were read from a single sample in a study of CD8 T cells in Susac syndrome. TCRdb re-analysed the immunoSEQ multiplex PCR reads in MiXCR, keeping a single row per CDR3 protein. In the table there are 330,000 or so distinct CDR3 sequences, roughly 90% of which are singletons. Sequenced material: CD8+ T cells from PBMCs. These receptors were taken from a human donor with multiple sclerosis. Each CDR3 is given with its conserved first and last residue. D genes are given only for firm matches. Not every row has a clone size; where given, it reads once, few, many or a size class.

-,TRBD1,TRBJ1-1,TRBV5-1,TGCGCCAGCAGTGACAGGGGGCTCCTTCTTGGCACTGAAGCTTTCTTT,CASSDRGLLLGTEAFF
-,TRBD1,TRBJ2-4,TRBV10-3,TGTGCCATCAGTGGGGGACAGGCAAAAAACATTCAGTACTTC,CAISGGQAKNIQYF
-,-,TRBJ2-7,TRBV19,TGTGCCAGTAGTATAGCGTCTAGCGAGACCTACGAGCAGTACTTC,CASSIASSETYEQYF
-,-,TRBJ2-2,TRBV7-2,TGTGCCAGCAGCCCAGCGGGGGACAGGGTCTACGGGGAGCTGTTTTTT,CASSPAGDRVYGELFF
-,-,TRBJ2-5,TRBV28,TGTGCCAGCAGTTGGGCTCTCCCCCTAGGGATCCGAGGGGAAGAAGATGAAGAGACCCAGTACTTC,CASSWALPLGIRGEEDEETQYF
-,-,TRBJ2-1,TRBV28,TGTGCCAGCATCGACAGTAGCTCCTACAATGAGCAGTTCTTC,CASIDSSSYNEQFF
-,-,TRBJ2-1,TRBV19,TGTGCCAGTAGTATCAGGGGACCCTACAATGAGCAGTTCTTC,CASSIRGPYNEQFF
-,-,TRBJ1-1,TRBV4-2,TGTGCCAGCAGCCAGGGGATAAACCCTGAAGCTTTCTTT,CASSQGINPEAFF
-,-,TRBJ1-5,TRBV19,TGTGCCAGTGTAAAGACGGGTGCAGTCTATCAGCCCCAGCATTTT,CASVKTGAVYQPQHF
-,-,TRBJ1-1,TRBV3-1,TGTGCCAGCAGCCCCGTATCAGGGAGGGACACTGAAGCTTTCTTT,CASSPVSGRDTEAFF
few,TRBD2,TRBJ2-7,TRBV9,TGTGCCAGCAGCGCCGGGACTAGCGGCTACGAGCAGTACTTC,CASSAGTSGYEQYF
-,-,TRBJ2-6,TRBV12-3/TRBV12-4,TGTGCCAGCACCCGAATAGAGGCCAACGTCCTGACTTTC,CASTRIEANVLTF
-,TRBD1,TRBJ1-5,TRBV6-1,TGTGCCAGCAGTCGACAGGGAAGGAACCAGCCCCAGCATTTT,CASSRQGRNQPQHF
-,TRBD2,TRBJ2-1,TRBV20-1,TGCAGTGCCCTTATTTGGGGAAGCGGGAGGGGCTACAATGAGCAGTTCTTC,CSALIWGSGRGYNEQFF
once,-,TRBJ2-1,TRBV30,TGTGCCTGGACCCTAGGCCGGGCGGGTGCGTGGTTCTTC,CAWTLGRAGAWFF
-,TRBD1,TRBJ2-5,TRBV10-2,TGCGCCAGCAGCGAATCCAGGGGGCTAGGGACCCAGTACTTC,CASSESRGLGTQYF
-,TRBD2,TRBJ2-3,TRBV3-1,TGTGCCAGCAGCCCCTCCCTTGGGGAGGGCCGGACAGATACGCAGTATTTT,CASSPSLGEGRTDTQYF
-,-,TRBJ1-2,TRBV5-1,TGCGCCAGCAGCCAAGGGTGGGGTGAACCGACTAACTATGGCTACACCTTC,CASSQGWGEPTNYGYTF
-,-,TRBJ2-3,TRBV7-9,TGTGCCAGCAGCTCCCTCTGGGACGGATCAGATACGCAGTATTTT,CASSSLWDGSDTQYF
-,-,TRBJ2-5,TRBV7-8,TGTGCCAGCAGAGTGTATACGGCGGGCGAGAGCCAGTACTTC,CASRVYTAGESQYF
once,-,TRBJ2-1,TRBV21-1,TGTGCCAGCAGCCACGCCCTGAGAGACGGGAGAGGAGACAATGAGCAGTTCTTC,CASSHALRDGRGDNEQFF
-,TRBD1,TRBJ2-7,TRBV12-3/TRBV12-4,TGTGCCAGCAGTTGGGACAGTAGCACTGAGCAGTACTTC,CASSWDSSTEQYF
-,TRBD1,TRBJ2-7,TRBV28,TGTGCCAGCAGTTTCCCACGACAGGGTACCTACGAGCAGTACTTC,CASSFPRQGTYEQYF
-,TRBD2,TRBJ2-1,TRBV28,TGTGCCAGCAGTTGGGGACTAGCGGGAGGGAGTGAGCAGTTCTTC,CASSWGLAGGSEQFF
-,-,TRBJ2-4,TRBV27,TGTGCCAGCCGAATCACGGAGGGGCGGCTGGACATTCAGTACTTC,CASRITEGRLDIQYF
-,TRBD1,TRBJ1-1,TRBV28,TGTGCCAGCAGTTTATACAGGGGGCGAACTGAAGCTTTCTTT,CASSLYRGRTEAFF
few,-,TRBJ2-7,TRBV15,TGTGCCACCAGCCCGATGCAGGGCAGTGAGCAGTACTTC,CATSPMQGSEQYF
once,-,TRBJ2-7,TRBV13,TGTGCCAGCAGCTTAGACACCGGGACTTTCCACGAGCAGTACTTC,CASSLDTGTFHEQYF
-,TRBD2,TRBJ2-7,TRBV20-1,TGCAGTGCTAGAGATTACCCTAGCGGGAGTCTCTACGAGCAGTACTTC,CSARDYPSGSLYEQYF